Shown below are 30 T cell receptor beta chains from a single sample sequenced in a study of blood T cells in healthy people across ages. Using a J-beta primer mix together with a sample-barcoded 5' primer, a second PCR was run for roughly 6 to 12 cycles. One entry per CDR3 protein results from TCRdb running MiXCR on the 5' RACE reads. The profile shows roughly 1.5 million distinct CDR3 sequences, around 40% of them singletons. Sequences were obtained from blood. The receptors shown here come from a young woman in good health.

The rearrangement joins TRBV27 to TRBJ2-1; 8 positions agree with TRBD2. Germline assignment: CDR1 MNHEY and CDR2 SMNVEV (reference sequence). V was clipped by 5 bases and J by 4 bases; unmatched bases: 4. The CDR3 spans 14 residues. CDR3 bases: TGTGCCAGCAGTCCGGGGGGGGTATACAATGAGCAGTTCTTC. It encodes CASSPGGVYNEQFF.

The CDR3 loop reads CASSPSPGSSYNSPLHF. CDR3 coding DNA: TGTGCCAGCAGCCCCAGCCCAGGGAGCTCCTATAATTCACCCCTCCACTTT. The chain carries TRBV9 and TRBJ1-6, with D tentatively TRBD1 (5 bases). The CDR3 contains 17 residues. V was cut by 4 bases and J by 0 bases, with 14 bases left in between. In germline, CDR1 is SGDLS, CDR2 YYNGEE.

The rearrangement joins TRBV7-2 to TRBJ1-2; a possible D gene is TRBD1 (5 bases). CDR3 length equals 14 residues. Trimming pared 3 bases from V and 6 bases from J, leaving 14 bases between. The germline CDR1 and CDR2 sequences are SGHTA and FQGNSA. CDR3 amino acids: CASSFYRSSDGYTF. CDR3 bases: TGTGCCAGCAGCTTTTACAGGTCGTCAGATGGCTACACCTTC.

This clonotype appeared many times. This sequence joins TRBV20-1 and TRBJ1-2, with D tentatively TRBD1 (5 bases). This CDR3 has 13 amino acids. Germline CDR1 and CDR2: DFQATT and SNEGSKA (reference sequence). The V and J ends lost 0 bases and 4 bases respectively, with 9 bases between them. CDR3 residues: CSAREGVGYGYTF. CDR3 in DNA: TGCAGTGCTAGAGAAGGGGTTGGCTATGGCTACACCTTC.

This clonotype was seen a handful of times. The rearrangement uses TRBV7-9 and TRBJ2-1, with 10 positions matching TRBD2. Unmatched junction bases numbered 5, after V lost 5 bases and J lost 4 bases. Germline-derived CDR1 and CDR2 are SEHNR and FQNEAQ (reference sequence). This CDR3 region has 15 residues. The CDR3 DNA reads as TGTGCCAGCAGCCCAGCGGGGGGGGCTTACAATGAGCAGTTCTTC. This gives the protein CASSPAGGAYNEQFF.

This clonotype occurred a few times. The V and J genes are TRBV18 and TRBJ1-2; 7 nucleotides agree with TRBD1. The CDR3 contains 16 residues. V was clipped by 0 bases and J by 4 bases; unmatched bases: 8. Germline lookup yields CDR1 KGHSH and CDR2 LQKENI. This CDR3 is CASSPPTRQGTYGYTF. Written as DNA, the CDR3 is TGTGCCAGCTCACCACCAACGAGACAGGGTACCTATGGCTACACCTTC.

The chain employs TRBV6-6 and TRBJ1-1; D is unresolved. The CDR3 spans 13 residues. Germline lookup yields CDR1 MNHNY and CDR2 SVGAGI (reference sequence). Trimming stripped 8 bases from V and 7 bases from J, with 17 bases between. The CDR3 DNA sequence: TGTGCCAGCGATGGATGGGCCAATCTTGAAGCTTTCTTT. As protein: CASDGWANLEAFF.

The chain employs TRBV19 and TRBJ1-5; D uncertain. The V gene lost 4 bases and the J gene lost 2 bases, with 15 bases spanning the gap. The CDR3 runs to 16 residues. The germline gives CDR1 LNHDA, CDR2 SQIVND (reference sequence). CDR3 sequence reads: CASSTSLQLRNQPQHF. Here the CDR3 DNA reads TGTGCCAGTAGTACTAGTTTACAGCTGCGCAATCAGCCCCAGCATTTT. Combining the CDR3 with reference TRBV19 and TRBJ1-5 gives the whole variable domain DGGITQSPKYLFRKEGQNVTLSCEQNLNHDAMYWYRQDPGQGLRLIYYSQIVNDFQKGDIAEGYSVSREKKESFPLTVTSAQKNPTAFYLCASSTSLQLRNQPQHFGDGTRLSIL.

This clonotype was counted a few times. The chain carries TRBV29-1 and TRBJ1-4, with 9 bases lining up with TRBD1. CDR1 and CDR2 (germline): SQVTM, ANQGSEA. Losses at the gene ends were 6 bases for V and 5 bases for J; bases not matched to a gene: 1. There are 12 residues in the CDR3. In nucleotides, the CDR3 is TGCAGCGTGGGGACAGGGAATGAAAAACTGTTTTTT. Protein product: CSVGTGNEKLFF.

This clonotype has just one count. The chain links TRBV27 to TRBJ2-3; 7 bases agree with TRBD1. After removal of 4 bases from V and 3 bases from J, the junction contained 4 bases not matched to a gene. The CDR3 consists of 14 residues. Germline CDR1 and CDR2: MNHEY and SMNVEV (reference sequence). The CDR3 sequence is CASSSYRGTDTQYF. The DNA of the CDR3 is TGTGCCAGCAGTTCATACAGGGGAACAGATACGCAGTATTTT.

Turning to this clonotype: An end of the junction differs from the germline gene, which may be a read error. This chain links TRBV7-9 with TRBJ2-3; D gene ambiguous. Germline-derived CDR1 and CDR2 are SEHNR and FQNEAQ (reference sequence). CDR3 length: 14 amino acids. CDR3 sequence reads: CVSSRDPSTDTQYF. In DNA, the CDR3 is TGTGTCAGCAGCCGCGACCCTAGCACAGATACGCAGTATTTT.

This clonotype was counted a few times. The rearrangement links TRBV10-3 to TRBJ2-3; D is perhaps TRBD1 or TRBD2 (6 bases each). The germline V gene has CDR1 ENHRY and CDR2 SYGVKD. Trimming stripped 8 bases from V and 4 bases from J, with 16 bases between. The CDR3 spans 14 residues. The CDR3 region has the DNA TGTGCCATCGAGGCGACCGGGGGCGCAGATACGCAGTATTTT. This gives the protein CAIEATGGADTQYF.

CDR3 protein: CASSGDEGRTYNEQYF. In DNA form, the CDR3 reads TGTGCCAGCAGCGGCGATGAGGGGAGGACCTACAATGAGCAGTACTTC. The chain links TRBV7-9 to TRBJ2-5; a weak D match, TRBD2 (6 bases). The CDR3 contains 16 residues. V was shortened by 5 bases and J by 11 bases, with 27 bases between the two germline ends. CDR1 and CDR2 from the germline V gene are SEHNR and FQNEAQ (reference sequence).

The V call is TRBV25-1, the J call TRBJ2-7; 8 bases are a match to TRBD1. This CDR3 comprises 14 residues. Unmatched junction bases numbered 9, after V lost 7 bases and J lost 4 bases. The germline V gene encodes CDR1 MGHDK and CDR2 SYGVNS. This chain's CDR3 is CASTNQGAGYEQYF. In DNA form, the CDR3 reads TGTGCCAGCACTAACCAGGGGGCTGGTTACGAGCAGTACTTC.

There are a few counts of this clonotype. The chain links TRBV10-3 to TRBJ1-5; no clear D. The CDR3 sequence is 15 residues long. Trimming took 0 bases from V and 0 from J, leaving 6 bases between them. Germline-derived CDR1 and CDR2 are ENHRY and SYGVKD. The DNA of the CDR3 is TGTGCCATCAGTGAGTCGACGGCTAGCAATCAGCCCCAGCATTTT. This codes for CAISESTASNQPQHF.

This clonotype appeared a few times. The chain is built from TRBV11-2 and TRBJ2-3; 8 bases match TRBD2. The CDR3 covers 17 residues. Germline CDR1 and CDR2: SGHAT and FQNNGV. Trimming removed 1 base from V and 0 bases from J; junction bases left unmatched: 6. Here the CDR3 reads CASSLAFGGASTDTQYF. CDR3 sequence (DNA): TGTGCCAGCAGCTTAGCTTTCGGGGGGGCGAGCACAGATACGCAGTATTTT. Variable domain in full (rest from reference TRBV11-2 and TRBJ2-3): EAGVAQSPRYKIIEKRQSVAFWCNPISGHATLYWYQQILGQGPKLLIQFQNNGVVDDSQLPKDRFSAERLKGVDSTLKIQPAKLEDSAVYLCASSLAFGGASTDTQYFGPGTRLTVL.

With regard to this clonotype: A much larger clone differs from this one at a single base, so this may be a read error. The V gene is TRBV25-1, the J gene TRBJ2-1; D call uncertain. The CDR3 covers 16 residues. V lost 7 bases to trimming and J lost 0 bases, with 16 bases between them. The V gene's germline CDR1 is MGHDK and CDR2 SYGVNS. The DNA for the CDR3 is TGTGCCAGCACCAAAGTAGTGTCGAGCTCCTACAATGAGCAGTTCTTC. Translating it yields CASTKVVSSSYNEQFF.

J is TRBJ2-1 and V is TRBV27, with 7 bases identical to TRBD1. Germline-derived CDR1 and CDR2 are MNHEY and SMNVEV (reference sequence). This CDR3 is 18 amino acids long. The V segment lost 0 bases and the J segment 10 bases; nucleotides outside the gene matches: 18. CDR3 residues: CASSLSTPYRDRRYEQFF. CDR3 bases: TGTGCCAGCAGTTTATCTACCCCGTACCGGGACAGAAGGTACGAGCAGTTCTTC.

This clonotype has at least ten counts. The chain employs TRBV6-6 and TRBJ2-5, with D possibly TRBD2 on 5 matching bases. The CDR3 sequence is 13 residues long. CDR1 is MNHNY and CDR2 is SVGAGI in the germline V gene (reference sequence). Trimming shortened V by 4 bases and J by 5 bases, and 11 bases separated the two germline ends. In nucleotides, the CDR3 is TGTGCCAGCAGTTTTAGCGAAACGGAGACCCAGTACTTC. This gives the protein CASSFSETETQYF.

The sample holds a few counts of this clonotype. The V gene is TRBV12-3 or TRBV12-4, the J gene TRBJ1-6; D gene uncertain. The V end was cut by 5 bases, the J end by 9 bases, with 17 bases between. The CDR3 has 15 amino acids. CDR3 in DNA: TGTGCCAGCAGTCCTGGGCTGAGAAGCGGTTCACCCCTCCACTTT. This encodes CASSPGLRSGSPLHF.

The chain is built from TRBV7-9 and TRBJ2-2; TRBD2 matches 7 bases. Germline CDR1 and CDR2: SEHNR and FQNEAQ (reference sequence). This CDR3 is 15 amino acids long. The junction had 6 bases not matched to a gene; V was cut back by 7 bases and J by 1 base. The CDR3 region has the DNA TGTGCCAGCAATTCCGGGGGGATGAACACCGGGGAGCTGTTTTTT. Its translation is CASNSGGMNTGELFF.

The genes are TRBV7-2 and TRBJ2-1; 10 bases fit TRBD2. The CDR3 spans 16 residues. J was trimmed by 5 bases and V by 5 bases; bases with no gene match: 9. Germline assignment: CDR1 SGHTA and CDR2 FQGNSA. The CDR3 is CASSDRASGGNNEQFF. CDR3 DNA sequence: TGTGCCAGCAGCGACCGGGCTAGCGGGGGCAACAATGAGCAGTTCTTC.

This clonotype was seen a handful of times. The chain recombines TRBV29-1 with TRBJ2-6; no reliable D call. Germline values: CDR1 SQVTM, CDR2 ANQGSEA. The CDR3 loop spans 14 amino acids. V was clipped by 4 bases and J by 4 bases, with 11 bases between them. This CDR3 is CSVVTASGANVLTF. The CDR3 nucleotides are TGCAGCGTTGTTACGGCTTCCGGGGCCAACGTCCTGACTTTC. The full variable domain, its missing parts supplied by reference TRBV29-1 and TRBJ2-6, is SAVISQKPSRDICQRGTSLTIQCQVDSQVTMMFWYRQQPGQSLTLIATANQGSEATYESGFVIDKFPISRPNLTFSTLTVSNMSPEDSSIYLCSVVTASGANVLTFGAGSRLTVL.

V gene TRBV29-1 combines with J gene TRBJ1-2; 8 bases agree with TRBD1. CDR1 and CDR2 from the germline V gene are SQVTM and ANQGSEA. V lost 3 bases to trimming and J lost 4 bases; unmatched junction nucleotides: 1. This CDR3 contains 12 residues. CDR3 DNA sequence: TGCAGCGTTGACAGGGGGCCCTATGGCTACACCTTC. This sequence encodes CSVDRGPYGYTF.

This clonotype came up a few times. V and J are TRBV7-9 and TRBJ2-1, with 7 bases fitting TRBD2. Germline loops: CDR1 SEHNR, CDR2 FQNEAQ (reference sequence). Losses at the gene ends were 9 bases for V and 3 bases for J; bases not matched to a gene: 5. The CDR3 length is 13 residues. In DNA, the CDR3 is TGTGCCAGTCCTTCGGGGGGCTACAATGAGCAGTTCTTC. It codes for CASPSGGYNEQFF.

This clonotype was detected a few times. The chain couples TRBV27 to TRBJ1-1; 8 bases fit TRBD1. This CDR3 has 16 amino acids. Germline loops: CDR1 MNHEY, CDR2 SMNVEV (reference sequence). Trimming cost V 5 bases and J 1 base; bases outside gene matches: 9. The CDR3: CASSRDRIRKNTEAFF. The CDR3, as DNA: TGTGCCAGCAGTCGGGACAGGATTCGGAAGAACACTGAAGCTTTCTTT.

There are a few counts of this clonotype. The V and J genes are TRBV3-1 and TRBJ2-1, with no clear D. The CDR3 consists of 14 residues. V shed 4 bases and J shed 8 bases, with 15 bases lying between them. From germline, CDR1 is LGHDT and CDR2 YNNKEL (reference sequence). This CDR3 reads CASSLRAFRDEQFF. The CDR3 DNA follows: TGTGCCAGCAGCCTCCGCGCCTTTCGCGATGAGCAGTTCTTC.

J is TRBJ2-7 and V is TRBV10-3; 7 positions match TRBD2. Per germline, CDR1 ENHRY and CDR2 SYGVKD. The ends lost 11 bases at V and 2 bases at J; junction bases unmatched: 12. The CDR3 sequence is 14 residues long. CDR3 in amino acids: CASNWGGSTYEQYF. The CDR3 nucleotides read TGTGCCTCAAACTGGGGGGGATCCACCTACGAGCAGTACTTC.

This clonotype has just a few counts. This chain uses TRBV5-1 with TRBJ2-7; 11 nucleotides line up with TRBD2. This CDR3 contains 16 residues. Per germline, CDR1 SGHRS and CDR2 YFSETQ. V was clipped by 5 bases and J by 7 bases; unmatched bases: 14. CDR3 protein: CASRLTSGSSYNEQYF. Here the CDR3 DNA reads TGCGCCAGCAGGTTAACTAGCGGGAGCTCCTACAATGAGCAGTACTTC. The full variable domain, its missing parts supplied by reference TRBV5-1 and TRBJ2-7, is KAGVTQTPRYLIKTRGQQVTLSCSPISGHRSVSWYQQTPGQGLQFLFEYFSETQRNKGNFPGRFSGRQFSNSRSEMNVSTLELGDSALYLCASRLTSGSSYNEQYFGPGTRLTVT.

This clonotype showed up just once. V usage is TRBV29-1 and J usage is TRBJ2-3; 11 bases agree with TRBD2. The V gene's germline CDR1 is SQVTM and CDR2 ANQGSEA. The CDR3 length is 16 residues. CDR3 nucleotides: TGCAACGTGAAGGGGGGACTAGCGGATTTCACAGATACGCAGTATTTT. It codes for CNVKGGLADFTDTQYF.